Following are 8 T cell receptor beta chains from one sample sequenced in a study of cytomegalovirus exposure and HLA in healthy donors. Sequencing was performed with immunoSEQ multiplex PCR; in TCRdb, only in-frame clones are kept and a portion is missing. The sample contains over 120,000 clones, roughly 87% of which appear only once. The sequenced material came from PBMCs. These receptors were collected from a man younger than 35 in good health and CMV-seropositive.

As regards this clone: The same CDR3 can be traced to other DNA sequences in this sample. The chain couples TRBV13 to TRBJ2-7; perhaps TRBD2 as D (5 bases). CDR3 length: 14 amino acids. Germline V gene lookup returns CDR1 PRHDT and CDR2 FYEKMQ (reference sequence). V dropped 3 bases and J dropped 0 bases, with 9 bases sitting between them. The CDR3 sequence is CASSLGGSSYEQYF. CDR3 in DNA: TGTGCCAGCAGCTTGGGTGGGAGCTCCTACGAGCAGTACTTC. Combining the CDR3 with reference TRBV13 and TRBJ2-7 gives the whole variable domain AAGVIQSPRHLIKEKRETATLKCYPIPRHDTVYWYQQGPGQDPQFLISFYEKMQSDKGSIPDRFSAQQFSDYHSELNMSSLELGDSALYFCASSLGGSSYEQYFGPGTRLTVT.

CDR3 DNA: TGCAGCGCACCAAGGAGCCGGAGCTCCTACAATGAGCAGTTCTTC. This encodes CSAPRSRSSYNEQFF. This sequence joins TRBV29-1 and TRBJ2-1; D unresolved. Germline V CDR1 and CDR2: SQVTM, ANQGSEA. There are 15 residues in the CDR3. The ends were cut back, 7 bases at V and 0 bases at J, with 16 bases in the middle.

The CDR3 protein is CASSQMDMTEQFF. CDR3 DNA: TGCGCCAGCAGCCAGATGGACATGACCGAGCAGTTCTTC. This chain uses TRBV5-1 with TRBJ2-1; possibly TRBD1 for D (5 bases). V lost 4 bases, J lost 10 bases, and 15 bases lay in between. Germline values: CDR1 SGHRS, CDR2 YFSETQ. The CDR3 runs 13 residues. The variable domain in full, completed from reference TRBV5-1 and TRBJ2-1, reads KAGVTQTPRYLIKTRGQQVTLSCSPISGHRSVSWYQQTPGQGLQFLFEYFSETQRNKGNFPGRFSGRQFSNSRSEMNVSTLELGDSALYLCASSQMDMTEQFFGPGTRLTVL.

The chain couples TRBV30 to TRBJ1-1; 8 bases align to TRBD1. The CDR3 is 13 amino acids. V lost 3 bases, J lost 12 bases, and 12 bases stayed unmatched. CDR1 GTSNPN and CDR2 SVGIG come from the germline V gene (reference sequence). CDR3 sequence (DNA): TGTGCCTGGAGCCTACTTCCCAGGGGGCAGACTTTCTTT. This codes for CAWSLLPRGQTFF.

The J gene is TRBJ2-3, the V gene TRBV9; D may be TRBD2 (5 bases). This CDR3 comprises 14 residues. Trimming took off 6 bases at V and 2 bases at J, with 13 bases between the two ends. From germline, CDR1 is SGDLS and CDR2 YYNGEE. CDR3 nucleotide sequence: TGTGCCAGCACGGAAGCGGCTTCCACAGATACGCAGTATTTT. Translating gives CASTEAASTDTQYF.

This rearrangement joins TRBV19 to TRBJ1-1; D is perhaps TRBD1 (5 bases). The V and J ends lost 5 bases and 5 bases respectively, with 15 bases between them. Germline V gives CDR1 LNHDA, CDR2 SQIVND (reference sequence). This CDR3 has 14 residues. CDR3 protein: CASSPREGRTEAFF. In nucleotides, the CDR3 is TGTGCCAGTAGTCCCCGGGAGGGACGGACTGAAGCTTTCTTT.

The CDR3 sequence is CASPVITGIYEQYF. The CDR3 DNA reads as TGTGCCAGCCCCGTCATAACAGGGATCTACGAGCAGTACTTC. The chain joins TRBV21-1 to TRBJ2-7; the table's D gene call, TRBD1, was not cross checked with the DNA. TRBV21-1 is deemed a pseudogene. This CDR3 region has 14 residues.

The chain has TRBV11-3 and TRBJ2-3; tentative D call: TRBD1 (7 bases). The V and J ends lost 6 bases and 6 bases respectively, with 13 bases between them. The CDR3 covers 13 residues. Germline V gene lookup returns CDR1 SGHNT and CDR2 YENEEA. The CDR3 reads CASRGRGEDTQYF. The CDR3 region has the DNA TGTGCCAGCAGAGGCAGGGGGGAGGATACGCAGTATTTT.